The T cell receptor (beta chain) under discussion was sequenced for a study of cytomegalovirus exposure and HLA in healthy donors. This clone was observed a single time. PCR was performed using 60 Vbeta and 13 Jbeta primers. TCRdb keeps only in-frame clones here, not all; method: immunoSEQ multiplex PCR. Of some 54,000 clones in the sample, approximately 70% were seen once. The junction had 1 base not matched to a gene; V was cut back by 2 bases and J by 0 bases. Germline CDR1 reads SGHTA; CDR2 reads FQGTGA. This CDR3 has 15 amino acids. This chain links TRBV7-3 with TRBJ2-1, with TRBD2 matching over 7 bases. This receptor was taken from a man between 18 and 35 years old in good health and CMV-seronegative. What was sequenced was PBMCs. The CDR3 DNA sequence: TGTGCCAGCAGCTTAGGGACTAACTCCTACAATGAGCAGTTCTTC. Its protein is CASSLGTNSYNEQFF. Full variable domain (remainder filled in from reference TRBV7-3 and TRBJ2-1): GAGVSQTPSNKVTEKGKYVELRCDPISGHTALYWYRQSLGQGPEFLIYFQGTGAADDSGLPNDRFFAVRPEGSVSTLKIQRTERGDSAVYLCASSLGTNSYNEQFFGPGTRLTVL.